This TCR beta chain comes out of a study of shared clonotypes between healthy human individuals. Germline values: CDR1 SGHVS, CDR2 FNYEAQ. Trimming cost V 2 bases and J 4 bases, with 6 bases left between them. The CDR3 contains 13 residues. Study results and caveats: In general, naive subsets displayed greater estimated richness than memory subsets did. It was only blood that was sampled, and tissue repertoires likely differ.

An assay was performed, and its level was deep. This table comes from immunoSEQ multiplex PCR, and its TCRdb copy is limited to in-frame clones, with some not included. The sample has around 2.5 million clones; roughly 93% are singletons. With respect to this clone: No antigen is known for it.

This sequence originates from a man between 18 and 29 years old in good health. Some clones in this sample may be carry-over from other donors' samples. V is TRBV7-6 and J is TRBJ1-5; D call uncertain. Sequences were obtained from naive CD4+ T cells from PBMCs. Subset in this sample: CD45RA+ positively selected. The chain's CDR3 is CASSLQANQPQHF. In nucleotides, the CDR3 is TGTGCCAGCAGCTTACAGGCTAATCAGCCCCAGCATTTT. Looking up the rest from reference TRBV7-6 and TRBJ1-5 gives the full variable domain: GAGVSQSPRYKVTKRGQDVALRCDPISGHVSLYWYRQALGQGPEFLTYFNYEAQQDKSGLPNDRFSAERPEGSISTLTIQRTEQRDSAMYRCASSLQANQPQHFGDGTRLSIL.